This T cell receptor beta chain was sequenced during a study of T cells in Graves' hyperthyroidism and ophthalmopathy. The authors obtained PBMCs from 7.5 to 10 ml of fresh peripheral blood. Amplification yielded TCR beta CDR3 regions, with RNA transcripts as the source. HTBI primers were the set used in a first-round RT-PCR of the TCR CDR3. MiXCR was run by TCRdb on the multiplex PCR reads, yielding one entry per CDR3 protein. The sample comprises more than 500,000 distinct CDR3 sequences, roughly 15% of which are singletons, and 4.3% rests with the top ten. Sequencing was carried out using blood. This TCR was recovered from a woman in her thirties or forties with Graves' ophthalmopathy.

DNA for the CDR3: TGTGCCAGCAGTTGGTCTACGCCGGGTGAGACCCAGTACTTC. Amino acids: CASSWSTPGETQYF. V usage is TRBV28 and J usage is TRBJ2-5; unclear D gene. Germline lookup yields CDR1 MDHEN and CDR2 SYDVKM. The CDR3 is 14 amino acids. V lost 4 bases to trimming and J lost 5 bases, with 14 bases between them.